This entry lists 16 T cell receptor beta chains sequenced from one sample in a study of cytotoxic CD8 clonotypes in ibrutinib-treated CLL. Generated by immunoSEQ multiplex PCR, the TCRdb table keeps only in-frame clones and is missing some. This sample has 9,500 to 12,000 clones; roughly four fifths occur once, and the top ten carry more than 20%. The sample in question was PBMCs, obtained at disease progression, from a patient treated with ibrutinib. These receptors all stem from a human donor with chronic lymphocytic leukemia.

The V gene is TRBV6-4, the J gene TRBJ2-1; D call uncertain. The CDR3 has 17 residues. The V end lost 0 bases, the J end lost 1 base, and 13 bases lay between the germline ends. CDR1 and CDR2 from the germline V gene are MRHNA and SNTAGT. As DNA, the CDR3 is TGTGCCAGCAGTGACTCGTATAGCCCCGGGTCCTACAATGAGCAGTTCTTC. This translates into CASSDSYSPGSYNEQFF.

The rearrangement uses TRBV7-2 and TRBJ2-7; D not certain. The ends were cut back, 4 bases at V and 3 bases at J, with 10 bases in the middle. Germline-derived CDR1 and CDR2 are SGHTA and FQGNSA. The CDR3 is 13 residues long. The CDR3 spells CASSSPPVYEQYF. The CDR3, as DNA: TGTGCCAGCAGCTCGCCTCCTGTCTACGAGCAGTACTTC.

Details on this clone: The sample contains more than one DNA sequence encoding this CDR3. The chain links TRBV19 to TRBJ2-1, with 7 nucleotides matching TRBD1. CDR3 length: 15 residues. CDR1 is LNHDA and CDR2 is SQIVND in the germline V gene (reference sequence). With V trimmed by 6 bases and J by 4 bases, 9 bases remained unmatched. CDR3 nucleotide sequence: TGTGCCAGTAGCCACAGGGGTGGTATTTACAATGAGCAGTTCTTC. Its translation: CASSHRGGIYNEQFF. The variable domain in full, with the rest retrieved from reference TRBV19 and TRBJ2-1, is DGGITQSPKYLFRKEGQNVTLSCEQNLNHDAMYWYRQDPGQGLRLIYYSQIVNDFQKGDIAEGYSVSREKKESFPLTVTSAQKNPTAFYLCASSHRGGIYNEQFFGPGTRLTVL.

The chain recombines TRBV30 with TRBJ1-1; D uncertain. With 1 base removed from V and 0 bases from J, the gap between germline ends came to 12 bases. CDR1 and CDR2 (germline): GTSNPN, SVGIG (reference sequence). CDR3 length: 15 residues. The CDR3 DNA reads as TGTGCCTGGAGTGAAGGTCGGCAATTGAACACTGAAGCTTTCTTT. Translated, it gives CAWSEGRQLNTEAFF. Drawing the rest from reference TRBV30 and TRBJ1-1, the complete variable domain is SQTIHQWPATLVQPVGSPLSLECTVEGTSNPNLYWYRQAAGRGLQLLFYSVGIGQISSEVPQNLSASRPQDRQFILSSKKLLLSDSGFYLCAWSEGRQLNTEAFFGQGTRLTVV.

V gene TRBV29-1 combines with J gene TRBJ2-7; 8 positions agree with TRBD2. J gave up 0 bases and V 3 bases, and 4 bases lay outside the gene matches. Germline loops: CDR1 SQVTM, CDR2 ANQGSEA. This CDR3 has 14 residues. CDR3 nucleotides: TGCAGCGTTGATGCGGGAGGTGACTCCTACGAGCAGTACTTC. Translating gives CSVDAGGDSYEQYF.

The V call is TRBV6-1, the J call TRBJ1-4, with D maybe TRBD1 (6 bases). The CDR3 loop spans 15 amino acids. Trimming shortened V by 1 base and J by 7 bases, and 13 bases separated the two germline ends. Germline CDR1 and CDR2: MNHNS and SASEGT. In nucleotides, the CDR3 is TGTGCCAGCAGTGAAGACGGGGGCCGAGGTGAAAAACTGTTTTTT. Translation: CASSEDGGRGEKLFF.

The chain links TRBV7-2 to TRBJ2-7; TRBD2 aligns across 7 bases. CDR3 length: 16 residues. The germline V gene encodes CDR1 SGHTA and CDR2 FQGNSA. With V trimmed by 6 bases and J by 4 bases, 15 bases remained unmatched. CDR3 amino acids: CASRGLPGEGRYEQYF. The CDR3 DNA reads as TGTGCCAGCAGGGGCCTCCCGGGGGAGGGCCGATACGAGCAGTACTTC.

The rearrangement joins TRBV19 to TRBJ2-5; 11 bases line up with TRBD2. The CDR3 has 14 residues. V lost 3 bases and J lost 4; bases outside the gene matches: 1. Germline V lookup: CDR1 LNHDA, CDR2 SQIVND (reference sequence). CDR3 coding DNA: TGTGCCAGTAGTATCGGACTAGCGGGAGAGACCCAGTACTTC. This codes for CASSIGLAGETQYF.

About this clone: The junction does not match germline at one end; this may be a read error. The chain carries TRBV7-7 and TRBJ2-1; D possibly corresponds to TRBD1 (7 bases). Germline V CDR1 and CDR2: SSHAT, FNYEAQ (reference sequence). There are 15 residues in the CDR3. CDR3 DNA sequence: TGTGCTAGCAGCTTAGCAGGGGCAGGGGGAGGTGAGCAGTTCTTC. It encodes CASSLAGAGGGEQFF.

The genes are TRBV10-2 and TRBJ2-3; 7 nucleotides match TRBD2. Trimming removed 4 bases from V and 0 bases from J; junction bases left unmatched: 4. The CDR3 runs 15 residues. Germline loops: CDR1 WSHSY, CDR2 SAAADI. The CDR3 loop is CASSAERDSTDTQYF. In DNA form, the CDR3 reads TGCGCCAGCAGTGCGGAGCGGGATAGCACAGATACGCAGTATTTT.

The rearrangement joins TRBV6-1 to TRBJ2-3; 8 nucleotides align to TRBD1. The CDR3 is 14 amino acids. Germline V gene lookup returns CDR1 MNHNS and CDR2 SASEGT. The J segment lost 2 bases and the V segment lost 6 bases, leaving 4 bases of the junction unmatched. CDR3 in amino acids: CASRRTGPTDTQYF. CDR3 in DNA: TGTGCCAGCAGAAGGACAGGGCCCACAGATACGCAGTATTTT.

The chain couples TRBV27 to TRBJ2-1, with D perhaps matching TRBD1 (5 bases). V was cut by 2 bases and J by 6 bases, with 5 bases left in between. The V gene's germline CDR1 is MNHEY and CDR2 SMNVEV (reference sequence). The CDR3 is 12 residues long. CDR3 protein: CASSLQGNEQFF. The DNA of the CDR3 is TGTGCCAGCAGTTTACAGGGCAATGAGCAGTTCTTC.

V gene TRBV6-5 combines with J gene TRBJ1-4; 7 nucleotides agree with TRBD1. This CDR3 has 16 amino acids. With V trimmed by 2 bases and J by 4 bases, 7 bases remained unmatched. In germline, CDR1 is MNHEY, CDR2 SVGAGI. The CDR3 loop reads CASSYTYRGYNEKLFF. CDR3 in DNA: TGTGCCAGCAGTTACACCTACAGGGGTTATAATGAAAAACTGTTTTTT.

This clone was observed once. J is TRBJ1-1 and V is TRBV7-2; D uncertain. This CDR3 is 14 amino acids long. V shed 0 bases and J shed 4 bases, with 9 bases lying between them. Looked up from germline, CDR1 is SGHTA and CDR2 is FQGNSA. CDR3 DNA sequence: TGTGCCAGCAGCTTAGCGGGAGGGCTCACTGAAGCTTTCTTT. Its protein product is CASSLAGGLTEAFF.

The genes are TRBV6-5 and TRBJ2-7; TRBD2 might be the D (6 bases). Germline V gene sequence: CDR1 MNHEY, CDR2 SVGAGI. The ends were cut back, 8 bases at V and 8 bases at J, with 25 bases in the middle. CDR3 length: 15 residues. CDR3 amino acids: CASGRSGSRERQQYF. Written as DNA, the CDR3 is TGTGCCAGCGGTAGAAGTGGATCGCGGGAACGTCAGCAGTACTTC.

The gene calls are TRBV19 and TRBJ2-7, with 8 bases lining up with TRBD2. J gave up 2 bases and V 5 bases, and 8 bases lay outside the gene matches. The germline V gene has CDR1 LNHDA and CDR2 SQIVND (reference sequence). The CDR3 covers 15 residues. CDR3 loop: CASSDLAGRPYEQYF. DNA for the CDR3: TGTGCCAGTAGTGACCTAGCGGGCAGACCCTACGAGCAGTACTTC.